Given below is one T cell receptor beta chain in context. What it binds is not known. TCRdb re-called the reads with MiXCR, one entry per CDR3 protein. This table has approximately 700,000 distinct CDR3 sequences, 35% to 45% appearing once. This specimen comes from a study of T cell repertoires in cytomegalovirus infection. Overall study: From public TCR beta signatures came an indication of both CMV infection and matching HLA type.

V was cut by 4 bases and J by 4 bases, with 16 bases left in between. Germline loops: CDR1 SEHNR, CDR2 FQNEAQ (reference sequence). The CDR3 runs to 15 residues. Study-wide results and limits: Carriers of CMV and the relevant HLA type were discriminated by public TCR beta frequency. Clonotype analysis showed dominance of the ex vivo response by HLA-C-restricted CMV-specific TCR beta clonotypes.

Sequenced sample: PBMCs. V gene TRBV7-9 combines with J gene TRBJ1-2; D perhaps matches TRBD1 (5 bases). This TCR came from a human donor in good health (CMV status not recorded). Some clones in this sample may be carry-over from other donors' samples. CDR3 nucleotides: TGTGCCAGCAGCTCCCAGGGTATGTGGGGCTATGGCTACACCTTC. Amino acid sequence: CASSSQGMWGYGYTF.